These T cell receptor beta chains were read from a single sample in a study of T cells after yellow fever vaccination. TCRdb passed the 5' RACE reads through MiXCR, listing each CDR3 protein once. The table lists 450,000 to 550,000 distinct CDR3 sequences, less than 25% of them singletons. Sequencing was performed on PBMCs, taken about 21 days after the first yellow fever vaccination. The receptor set was obtained from a man younger than 35 who received the YFV17D yellow fever vaccine. Both conserved end residues are part of each CDR3. A D gene is named only where the DNA matches it firmly. Not all rows give a size; the values are once, few, many and, for expanded clones, a class.

>NA|TRBJ2-1|NA|TRBV15
CATKGGSSYNEQFF
TGTGCCACCAAGGGCGGAAGCTCCTACAATGAGCAGTTCTTC
>NA|TRBJ2-1|TRBD2|TRBV7-2
CASSLTASGAYNEQFF
TGTGCCAGCAGCTTAACGGCTAGCGGGGCCTACAATGAGCAGTTCTTC
>few|TRBJ2-1|TRBD2|TRBV29-1
CSVRPGTSGGLYNEQFF
TGCAGCGTCCGTCCCGGGACTAGCGGGGGGCTCTACAATGAGCAGTTCTTC
>few|TRBJ1-4|NA|TRBV5-4
CASSLDGGAGEKLFF
TGTGCCAGCAGCTTGGATGGGGGGGCTGGTGAAAAACTGTTTTTT
>NA|TRBJ2-1|TRBD2|TRBV3-1
CASSPQSGSGGHGEQFF
TGTGCCAGCAGCCCGCAATCGGGTAGCGGGGGGCATGGTGAGCAGTTCTTC
>NA|TRBJ1-1|TRBD1|TRBV5-5
CASSLAGTGGYAFF
TGTGCCAGCAGCTTGGCCGGGACAGGGGGCTACGCTTTCTTT
>NA|TRBJ1-1|NA|TRBV10-3
CAISVSAENTEAFF
TGTGCCATCAGTGTCTCCGCGGAAAACACTGAAGCTTTCTTT
>NA|TRBJ2-3|NA|TRBV25-1
CASSGGPISGTDTQYF
TGTGCCAGCAGTGGGGGCCCCATTAGTGGAACAGATACGCAGTATTTT
>NA|TRBJ2-1|TRBD2|TRBV11-2
CASSLTVGLAGGSSYNEQFF
TGTGCCAGCAGCCTCACGGTCGGGCTAGCGGGGGGTTCCTCCTACAATGAGCAGTTCTTC
>NA|TRBJ1-5|NA|TRBV18
CASSPANNQPQHF
TGTGCCAGCTCACCAGCGAACAATCAGCCCCAGCATTTT
>few|TRBJ1-1|TRBD1|TRBV5-1
CASSPYLFTGVVGNTEAFF
TGCGCCAGCAGCCCTTACCTTTTTACAGGGGTCGTGGGGAACACTGAAGCTTTCTTT
>few|TRBJ1-3|NA|TRBV2
CASSEGRTSGNTIYF
TGTGCCAGCAGTGAAGGCCGAACCTCTGGAAACACCATATATTTT
>few|TRBJ2-5|TRBD2|TRBV6-1
CASSPLAGGLETQYF
TGTGCCAGCAGTCCTCTCGCGGGGGGGCTAGAGACCCAGTACTTC
>many|TRBJ1-5|NA|TRBV12-3/TRBV12-4
CASSFQGLGQPQHF
TGTGCCAGCAGCTTCCAGGGTTTGGGGCAGCCCCAGCATTTT
>few|TRBJ2-1|TRBD2|TRBV6-1
CASRPSGTRSYEQFF
TGTGCCAGCAGACCAAGTGGGACTAGGTCATATGAGCAGTTCTTC
>NA|TRBJ2-1|TRBD2|TRBV6-1
CASIKVRGGYNEQFF
TGTGCCAGCATCAAGGTGCGGGGGGGATACAATGAGCAGTTCTTC
>NA|TRBJ2-5|TRBD2|TRBV12-3/TRBV12-4
CASTVAGREETQYF
TGTGCCAGCACCGTAGCGGGGCGGGAGGAGACCCAGTACTTC
>few|TRBJ2-5|NA|TRBV2
CASDVRAQETQYF
TGTGCCAGCGATGTTAGGGCCCAAGAGACCCAGTACTTC
>NA|TRBJ2-7|TRBD2|TRBV12-3/TRBV12-4
CASSAALAGRPYEQYF
TGTGCCAGCAGTGCTGCCCTAGCGGGGCGCCCCTACGAGCAGTACTTC
>NA|TRBJ2-7|NA|TRBV27
CASRPRAGYEQYF
TGTGCCAGCAGGCCCAGGGCTGGCTACGAGCAGTACTTC
>NA|TRBJ1-6|NA|TRBV4-1
CASSQEPVSSSPLHF
TGCGCCAGCAGCCAAGAGCCGGTAAGCAGTTCACCCCTCCACTTT
>NA|TRBJ2-5|TRBD2|TRBV3-1
CASSQMGTGGAGETQYF
TGTGCCAGCAGCCAGATGGGGACGGGGGGTGCCGGAGAGACCCAGTACTTC
>NA|TRBJ2-1|TRBD2|TRBV5-1
CASSLFGGGESYNEQFF
TGCGCCAGCAGCTTGTTTGGCGGGGGGGAATCCTACAATGAGCAGTTCTTC
>few|TRBJ2-7|TRBD2|TRBV6-5
CASSYSGLAGAKRYEQYF
TGTGCCAGCAGTTACTCGGGACTAGCGGGGGCAAAGCGCTACGAGCAGTACTTC
>NA|TRBJ2-7|TRBD2|TRBV5-4
CASSPGGGFNEQYF
TGTGCCAGCAGCCCGGGAGGGGGTTTCAACGAGCAGTACTTC
>few|TRBJ1-4|NA|TRBV28
CASSFHAFATNEKLFF
TGTGCCAGCAGTTTTCACGCGTTTGCAACTAATGAAAAACTGTTTTTT
>few|TRBJ2-3|NA|TRBV6-1
CASSPGPGRTDTQYF
TGTGCCAGCAGTCCGGGCCCGGGAAGAACAGATACGCAGTATTTT
>few|TRBJ1-6|NA|TRBV12-3/TRBV12-4
CASSLGWDLDSPLHF
TGTGCCAGCAGCTTAGGGTGGGACCTCGATTCACCCCTCCACTTT
>NA|TRBJ2-5|NA|TRBV20-1
CSATDSWEETQYF
TGCAGTGCCACGGATTCCTGGGAAGAGACCCAGTACTTC
>NA|TRBJ1-3|NA|TRBV15
CATSSESSGNTIYF
TGTGCCACCAGCAGCGAGAGCTCTGGAAACACCATATATTTT